Here is one T cell receptor beta chain with its context. Antigen unknown. Sampled 1 year posttransplant, controls received myeloablative marrow transplants, methotrexate and a calcineurin inhibitor. Germline lookup yields CDR1 SEHNR and CDR2 FQNEAQ (reference sequence). The CDR3 runs to 14 residues. The data derive from a study of T cells after posttransplantation cyclophosphamide. Overall study results and limits: Donor CD8+ memory clones often dominated recipient blood repertoires at later times. TRB clonality was highly associated with recipient CMV seropositivity and reactivation. TRB overlap between skin or GI tissue T cells and blood was limited.

Profiled with immunoSEQ multiplex PCR; TCRdb holds only in-frame clones, not every one. This table has about 21,000 clones, approximately 86% appearing once. The chain couples TRBV7-9 to TRBJ2-5, with 10 positions matching TRBD2. The J call may be faulty, since TRBJ2-7 better matches the DNA end. The source was PBMCs, collected 362 days after allogeneic stem cell transplant with calcineurin inhibitor and methotrexate. This clonotype originated in a female patient younger than 45 who received an allogeneic stem cell transplant from an unrelated donor, was CMV-positive, and had acute and chronic GVHD. Some of the T cells may derive from the graft donor. This CDR3 is CASSLVAGGSEQYF. In nucleotides, the CDR3 is TGTGCCAGCAGCTTAGTAGCGGGAGGCAGCGAGCAGTACTTC.